A selection of T cell receptor beta chains follows, all from one sample in a study of CD4 T cells in relation to SARS-CoV-2 and coronaviruses. These receptors have no identified antigens. Generated by immunoSEQ multiplex PCR, the TCRdb table keeps only in-frame clones and is missing some. The sample shows 43,000 or so clones, around 79% of them seen only once. The sequencing sample was made of naive CD4+ T cells from PBMCs, cultured in vitro. These receptor sequences come from an adult with COVID-19. Both conserved end residues are part of each CDR3. The D gene is left open where the match is weak. Size values are once, few and many counts, or a class for expanded clones, and some rows have none.

clone size: few
V gene: TRBV12-5
J gene: TRBJ2-1
CDR3 length: 15
D gene: TRBD2
CDR3 protein: CASGLGLAGADEQFF

clone size: .
V gene: TRBV6-4
J gene: TRBJ2-1
CDR3 length: 17
D gene: TRBD2
CDR3 protein: CASSPSGSGRSYNEQFF

clone size: .
V gene: TRBV7-9
J gene: TRBJ2-7
CDR3 length: 15
D gene: TRBD2
CDR3 protein: CASSPKGLAAYEQYF

clone size: .
V gene: TRBV11-2
J gene: TRBJ2-1
CDR3 length: 16
D gene: TRBD1
CDR3 protein: CASSLGDRVLSGEQFF

clone size: .
V gene: TRBV19
J gene: TRBJ1-4
CDR3 length: 15
D gene: .
CDR3 protein: CASSRYRAGRGKTVF

clone size: .
V gene: TRBV19
J gene: TRBJ2-1
CDR3 length: 16
D gene: TRBD2
CDR3 protein: CASSPGLAGGPKEQFF

clone size: once
V gene: TRBV3-1/TRBV3-2
J gene: TRBJ1-6
CDR3 length: 17
D gene: TRBD1
CDR3 protein: CASSHIYRTGYNSPLHF

clone size: once
V gene: TRBV9
J gene: TRBJ2-1
CDR3 length: 13
D gene: .
CDR3 protein: CASSVVPNNEQFF

clone size: .
V gene: TRBV28
J gene: TRBJ1-2
CDR3 length: 12
D gene: .
CDR3 protein: CASKMGPFGYTF

clone size: .
V gene: TRBV28
J gene: TRBJ2-5
CDR3 length: 14
D gene: .
CDR3 protein: CASRPPGYQETQYF

clone size: .
V gene: TRBV2
J gene: TRBJ2-2
CDR3 length: 13
D gene: TRBD2
CDR3 protein: CASRGGRRGELFF

clone size: .
V gene: TRBV9
J gene: TRBJ2-2
CDR3 length: 14
D gene: .
CDR3 protein: CASSVSPVTGELFF

clone size: .
V gene: TRBV28
J gene: TRBJ2-7
CDR3 length: 15
D gene: .
CDR3 protein: CASSSPAGSAYEQYF

clone size: .
V gene: TRBV7-8
J gene: TRBJ2-7
CDR3 length: 15
D gene: TRBD2
CDR3 protein: CASSLSSGAAYEQYF

clone size: .
V gene: TRBV20-1
J gene: TRBJ2-5
CDR3 length: 13
D gene: TRBD1
CDR3 protein: CSASPDRGETQYF

clone size: .
V gene: TRBV27
J gene: TRBJ2-3
CDR3 length: 14
D gene: .
CDR3 protein: CASSFLEDTDTQYF

clone size: .
V gene: TRBV7-9
J gene: TRBJ2-1
CDR3 length: 17
D gene: TRBD2
CDR3 protein: CASSLLDRLAGINEQFF

clone size: .
V gene: TRBV27
J gene: TRBJ2-1
CDR3 length: 15
D gene: TRBD2
CDR3 protein: CASRPPLAGANEQFF

clone size: .
V gene: TRBV20-1
J gene: TRBJ2-1
CDR3 length: 14
D gene: TRBD2
CDR3 protein: CSASTTSGIEEQFF

clone size: .
V gene: TRBV2
J gene: TRBJ2-5
CDR3 length: 13
D gene: .
CDR3 protein: CASGGEGQETQYF

clone size: .
V gene: TRBV4-1
J gene: TRBJ2-6
CDR3 length: 18
D gene: .
CDR3 protein: CASSQEAGKSPGANVLTF

clone size: .
V gene: TRBV19
J gene: TRBJ2-7
CDR3 length: 18
D gene: TRBD2
CDR3 protein: CASSIGLAGGPTSYEQYF

clone size: once
V gene: TRBV6-5
J gene: TRBJ2-3
CDR3 length: 14
D gene: TRBD1
CDR3 protein: CASRRTGGTDTQYF

clone size: .
V gene: TRBV6-1
J gene: TRBJ2-7
CDR3 length: 18
D gene: TRBD1
CDR3 protein: CASSEVSAGGVSSYEQYF

clone size: .
V gene: TRBV27
J gene: TRBJ2-2
CDR3 length: 15
D gene: TRBD2
CDR3 protein: CASLGLAGGSGELFF

clone size: .
V gene: TRBV13
J gene: TRBJ1-1
CDR3 length: 13
D gene: .
CDR3 protein: CASSLMGRAEAFF

clone size: once
V gene: TRBV7-9
J gene: TRBJ2-1
CDR3 length: 13
D gene: .
CDR3 protein: CASSLKGRAEQFF

clone size: .
V gene: TRBV28
J gene: TRBJ2-6
CDR3 length: 15
D gene: .
CDR3 protein: CASSLRGAGANVLTF

clone size: few
V gene: TRBV18
J gene: TRBJ1-2
CDR3 length: 15
D gene: .
CDR3 protein: CASSPSAGANYGYTF

clone size: few
V gene: TRBV11-2
J gene: TRBJ1-1
CDR3 length: 12
D gene: .
CDR3 protein: CASSPKGTEAFF

clone size: once
V gene: TRBV7-3
J gene: TRBJ2-1
CDR3 length: 18
D gene: .
CDR3 protein: CASSPHGWLSSSYNEQFF

clone size: few
V gene: TRBV29-1
J gene: TRBJ1-3
CDR3 length: 13
D gene: .
CDR3 protein: CSVAGSAGNTIYF

clone size: few
V gene: TRBV28
J gene: TRBJ2-1
CDR3 length: 18
D gene: TRBD2
CDR3 protein: CASRSPAWREVSNNEQFF

clone size: few
V gene: TRBV7-2
J gene: TRBJ2-1
CDR3 length: 16
D gene: .
CDR3 protein: CASSSESTLSYNEQFF

clone size: .
V gene: TRBV30
J gene: TRBJ2-1
CDR3 length: 12
D gene: .
CDR3 protein: CAWRDLPNEQFF

clone size: .
V gene: TRBV13
J gene: TRBJ1-6
CDR3 length: 13
D gene: TRBD1
CDR3 protein: CASTGQGWSPLHF

clone size: few
V gene: TRBV5-1
J gene: TRBJ2-1
CDR3 length: 15
D gene: TRBD2
CDR3 protein: CASSFLAGSYNEQFF

clone size: .
V gene: TRBV7-3
J gene: TRBJ2-7
CDR3 length: 14
D gene: .
CDR3 protein: CASSARGGNNEQYF

clone size: .
V gene: TRBV6-5
J gene: TRBJ1-2
CDR3 length: 13
D gene: .
CDR3 protein: CASSRSRGEGYTF

clone size: .
V gene: TRBV6-1
J gene: TRBJ1-2
CDR3 length: 14
D gene: .
CDR3 protein: CASSENTPTFGYTF

clone size: .
V gene: TRBV10-3
J gene: TRBJ2-6
CDR3 length: 17
D gene: .
CDR3 protein: CAISWGVGGSGANVLTF